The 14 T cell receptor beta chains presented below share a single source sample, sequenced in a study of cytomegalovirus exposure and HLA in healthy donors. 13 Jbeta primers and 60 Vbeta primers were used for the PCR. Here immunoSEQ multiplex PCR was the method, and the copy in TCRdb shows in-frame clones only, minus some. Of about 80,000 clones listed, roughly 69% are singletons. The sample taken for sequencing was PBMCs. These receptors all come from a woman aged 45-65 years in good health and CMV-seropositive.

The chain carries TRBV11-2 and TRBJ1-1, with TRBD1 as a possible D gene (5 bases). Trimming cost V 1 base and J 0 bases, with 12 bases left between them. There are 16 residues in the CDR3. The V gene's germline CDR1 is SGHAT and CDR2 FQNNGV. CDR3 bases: TGTGCCAGCAGCTTAGTGGGCGGGGGAATGAACACTGAAGCTTTCTTT. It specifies CASSLVGGGMNTEAFF.

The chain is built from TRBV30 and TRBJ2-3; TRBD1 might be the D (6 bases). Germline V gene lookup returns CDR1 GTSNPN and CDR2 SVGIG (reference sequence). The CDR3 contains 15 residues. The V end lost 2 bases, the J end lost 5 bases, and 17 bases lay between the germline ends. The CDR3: CAWSIWGLKRDTQYF. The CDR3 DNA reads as TGTGCCTGGAGTATTTGGGGGCTTAAAAGAGATACGCAGTATTTT.

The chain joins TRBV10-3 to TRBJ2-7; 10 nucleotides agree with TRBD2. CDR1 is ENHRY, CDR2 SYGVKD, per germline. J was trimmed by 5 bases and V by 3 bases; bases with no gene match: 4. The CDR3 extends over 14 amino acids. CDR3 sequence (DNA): TGTGCCATCAGTGACGGCCTAGCGGGGGACGAGCAGTACTTC. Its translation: CAISDGLAGDEQYF.

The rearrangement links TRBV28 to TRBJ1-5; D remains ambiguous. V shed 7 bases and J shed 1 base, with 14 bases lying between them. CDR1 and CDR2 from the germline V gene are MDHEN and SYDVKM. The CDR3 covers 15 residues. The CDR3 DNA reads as TGTGCCAGCAATTGGCAACAGAAGAGCAATCAGCCCCAGCATTTT. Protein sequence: CASNWQQKSNQPQHF. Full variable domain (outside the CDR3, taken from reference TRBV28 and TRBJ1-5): DVKVTQSSRYLVKRTGEKVFLECVQDMDHENMFWYRQDPGLGLRLIYFSYDVKMKEKGDIPEGYSVSREKKERFSLILESASTNQTSMYLCASNWQQKSNQPQHFGDGTRLSIL.

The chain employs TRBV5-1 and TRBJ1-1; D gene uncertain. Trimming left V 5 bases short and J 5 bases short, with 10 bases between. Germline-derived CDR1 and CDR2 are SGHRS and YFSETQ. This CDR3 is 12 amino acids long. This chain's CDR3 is CASREGRTEAFF. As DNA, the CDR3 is TGCGCCAGCAGGGAAGGGAGGACTGAAGCTTTCTTT. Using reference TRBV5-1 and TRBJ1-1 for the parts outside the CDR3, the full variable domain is KAGVTQTPRYLIKTRGQQVTLSCSPISGHRSVSWYQQTPGQGLQFLFEYFSETQRNKGNFPGRFSGRQFSNSRSEMNVSTLELGDSALYLCASREGRTEAFFGQGTRLTVV.

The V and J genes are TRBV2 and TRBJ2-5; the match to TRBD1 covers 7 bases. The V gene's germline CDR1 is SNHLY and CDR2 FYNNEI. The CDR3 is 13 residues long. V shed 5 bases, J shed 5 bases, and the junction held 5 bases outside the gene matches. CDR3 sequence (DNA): TGTGCCAGCAGTCCCGACAGGGACGAGACCCAGTACTTC. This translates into CASSPDRDETQYF.

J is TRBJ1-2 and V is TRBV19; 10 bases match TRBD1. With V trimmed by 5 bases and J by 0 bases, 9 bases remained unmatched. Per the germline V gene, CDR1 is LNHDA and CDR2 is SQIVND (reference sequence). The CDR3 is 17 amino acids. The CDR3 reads CASSPGQGSLTNYGYTF. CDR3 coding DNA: TGTGCCAGTAGTCCGGGACAGGGGTCCCTTACTAACTATGGCTACACCTTC.

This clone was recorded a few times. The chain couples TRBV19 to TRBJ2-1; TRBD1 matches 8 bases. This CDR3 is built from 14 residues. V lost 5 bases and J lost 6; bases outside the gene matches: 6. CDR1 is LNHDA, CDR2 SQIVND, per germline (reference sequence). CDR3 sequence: CASSSGQGGNEQFF. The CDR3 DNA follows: TGTGCCAGTAGTTCTGGACAGGGAGGCAATGAGCAGTTCTTC.

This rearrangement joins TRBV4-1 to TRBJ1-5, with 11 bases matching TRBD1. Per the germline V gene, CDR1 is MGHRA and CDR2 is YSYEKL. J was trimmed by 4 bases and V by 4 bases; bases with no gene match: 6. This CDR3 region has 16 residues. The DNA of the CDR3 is TGCGCCAGCAGCCCAAGCGGGACAGGGGGGAATCAGCCCCAGCATTTT. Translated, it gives CASSPSGTGGNQPQHF.

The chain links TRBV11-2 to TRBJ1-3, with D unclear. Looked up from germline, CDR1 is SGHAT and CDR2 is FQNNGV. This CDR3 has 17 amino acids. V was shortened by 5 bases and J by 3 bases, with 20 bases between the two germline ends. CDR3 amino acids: CASSPAGGYANGNTIYF. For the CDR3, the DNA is TGTGCCAGCAGCCCGGCGGGCGGGTACGCTAATGGAAACACCATATATTTT.

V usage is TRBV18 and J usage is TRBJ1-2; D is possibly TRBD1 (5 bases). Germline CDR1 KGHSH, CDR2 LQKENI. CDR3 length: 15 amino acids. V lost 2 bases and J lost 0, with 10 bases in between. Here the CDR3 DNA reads TGTGCCAGCTCACCAAGCAGGGTTCCTAACTATGGCTACACCTTC. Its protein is CASSPSRVPNYGYTF.

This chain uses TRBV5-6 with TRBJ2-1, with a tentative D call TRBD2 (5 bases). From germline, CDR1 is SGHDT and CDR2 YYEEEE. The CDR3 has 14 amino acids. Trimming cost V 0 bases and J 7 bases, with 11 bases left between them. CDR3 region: CASSLANRGNEQFF. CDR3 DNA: TGTGCCAGCAGCTTGGCCAATAGAGGGAATGAGCAGTTCTTC. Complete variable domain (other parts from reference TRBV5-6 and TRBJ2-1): DAGVTQSPTHLIKTRGQQVTLRCSPKSGHDTVSWYQQALGQGPQFIFQYYEEEERQRGNFPDRFSGHQFPNYSSELNVNALLLGDSALYLCASSLANRGNEQFFGPGTRLTVL.

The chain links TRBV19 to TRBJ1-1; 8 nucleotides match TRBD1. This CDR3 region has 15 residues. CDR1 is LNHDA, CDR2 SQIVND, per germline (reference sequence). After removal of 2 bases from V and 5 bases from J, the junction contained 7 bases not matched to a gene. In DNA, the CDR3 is TGTGCCAGTAGTATACGACAGGGGCCCGTGACTGAAGCTTTCTTT. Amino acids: CASSIRQGPVTEAFF.

CDR3 nucleotide sequence: TGTGCCAGCTCACCTGGACAGCTTGGAAACACCATATATTTT. Translation: CASSPGQLGNTIYF. The rearrangement joins TRBV18 to TRBJ1-3; a possible D gene is TRBD1 (6 bases). Deletions cut 3 bases from V and 3 bases from J, with 9 bases between. The germline V gene encodes CDR1 KGHSH and CDR2 LQKENI. The length of the CDR3 is 14 residues.